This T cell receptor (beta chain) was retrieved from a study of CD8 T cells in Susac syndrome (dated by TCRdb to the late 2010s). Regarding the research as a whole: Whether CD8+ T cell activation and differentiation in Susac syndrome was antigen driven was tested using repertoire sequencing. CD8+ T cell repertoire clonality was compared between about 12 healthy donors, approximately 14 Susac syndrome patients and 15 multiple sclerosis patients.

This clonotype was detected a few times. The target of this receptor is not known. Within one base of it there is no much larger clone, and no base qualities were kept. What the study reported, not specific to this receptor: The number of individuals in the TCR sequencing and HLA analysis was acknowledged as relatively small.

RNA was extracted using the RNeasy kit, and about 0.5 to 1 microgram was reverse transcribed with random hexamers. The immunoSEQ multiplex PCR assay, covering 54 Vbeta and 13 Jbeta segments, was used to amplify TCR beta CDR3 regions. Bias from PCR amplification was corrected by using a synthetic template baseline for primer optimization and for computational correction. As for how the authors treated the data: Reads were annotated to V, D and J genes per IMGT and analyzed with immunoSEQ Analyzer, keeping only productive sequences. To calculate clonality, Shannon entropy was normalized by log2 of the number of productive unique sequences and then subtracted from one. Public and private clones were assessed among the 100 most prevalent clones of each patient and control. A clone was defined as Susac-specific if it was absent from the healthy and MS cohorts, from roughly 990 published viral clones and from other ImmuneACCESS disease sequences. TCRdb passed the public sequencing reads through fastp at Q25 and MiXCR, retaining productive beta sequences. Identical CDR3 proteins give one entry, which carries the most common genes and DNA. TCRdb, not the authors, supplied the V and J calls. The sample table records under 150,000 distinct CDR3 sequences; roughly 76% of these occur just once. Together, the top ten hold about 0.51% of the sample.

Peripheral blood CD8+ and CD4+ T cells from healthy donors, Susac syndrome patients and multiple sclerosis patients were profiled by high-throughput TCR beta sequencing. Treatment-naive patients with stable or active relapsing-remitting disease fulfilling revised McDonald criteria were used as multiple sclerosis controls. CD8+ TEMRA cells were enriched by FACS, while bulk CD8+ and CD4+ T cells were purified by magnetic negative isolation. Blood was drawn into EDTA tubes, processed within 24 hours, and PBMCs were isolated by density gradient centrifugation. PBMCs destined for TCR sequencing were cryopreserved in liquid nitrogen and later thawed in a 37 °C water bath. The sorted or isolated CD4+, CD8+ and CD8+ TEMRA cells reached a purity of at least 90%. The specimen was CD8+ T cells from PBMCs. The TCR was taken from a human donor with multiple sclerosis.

The CDR3 in this case is CASSLFGAGEQYV. The sequence in DNA is TGTGCCAGCAGCTTGTTCGGGGCAGGCGAGCAGTACGTC. Rearrangement joined TRBV5-6 to TRBJ2-7; the D gene is tentatively TRBD1 or TRBD2, each matching 5 bases. From its cysteine to its valine, the CDR3 spans 13 amino acids. This entry keeps only the CDR3 DNA: 39 bases, framed from base 1. Cut back by 1 base and 6 bases, the V and J ends lie 11 bases apart. Looking up the germline V gene yields CDR1 SGHDT and CDR2 YYEEEE.